This T cell receptor (beta chain) was documented in a study of T-cell memory formation after mild COVID-19. Germline trimming cut 7 bases from V and 7 bases from J; bases unmatched to any gene: 10. The CDR3 is 13 amino acids. Germline loops: CDR1 MNHEY, CDR2 SMNVEV (reference sequence). MiXCR was run by TCRdb on the 5' RACE reads, yielding one entry per CDR3 protein. The data show 210,000 or so distinct CDR3 sequences, roughly 27% seen once. The material sequenced was PBMCs or a T cell subset sorted from them (not recorded which). This sequence joins TRBV27 and TRBJ2-7; 7 bases map to TRBD2. This sequence was found in an adult woman who had mild COVID-19 (a few samples of this study predate the infection). Cell type and time point are not known. Here the CDR3 reads CASTPSARGEQYF. The CDR3 region has the DNA TGTGCCAGCACCCCCAGCGCGCGGGGGGAGCAGTACTTC.